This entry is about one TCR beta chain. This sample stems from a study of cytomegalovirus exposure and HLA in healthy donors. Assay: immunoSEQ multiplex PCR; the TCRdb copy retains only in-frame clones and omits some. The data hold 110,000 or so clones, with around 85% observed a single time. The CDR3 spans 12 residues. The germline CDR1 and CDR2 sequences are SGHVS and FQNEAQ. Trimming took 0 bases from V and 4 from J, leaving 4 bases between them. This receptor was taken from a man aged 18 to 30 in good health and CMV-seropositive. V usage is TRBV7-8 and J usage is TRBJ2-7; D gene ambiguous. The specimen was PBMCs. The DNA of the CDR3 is TGTGCCAGCAGCTTAGCCCAGTACGAGCAGTACTTC. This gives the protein CASSLAQYEQYF.